The 15 T cell receptor beta chains below were found in one sample sequenced in a study of T cell responses to AZD1222 COVID-19 vaccine. Assay: immunoSEQ multiplex PCR; the TCRdb copy retains only in-frame clones and omits some. The sample includes about 140,000 clones, approximately 91% of them seen just once. This specimen consisted of peripheral blood, obtained on day 0 of AZD1222 vaccination. The receptors come from an adult in good health.

V gene TRBV6-5 combines with J gene TRBJ2-5; 14 bases agree with TRBD2. This CDR3 has 16 amino acids. Germline CDR1 and CDR2: MNHEY and SVGAGI. Unmatched junction bases numbered 6, after V lost 4 bases and J lost 5 bases. As DNA, the CDR3 is TGTGCCAGCAGTTTGGGACTAGCGGGAGTCGGGGAGACCCAGTACTTC. Residues: CASSLGLAGVGETQYF.

The chain links TRBV4-1 to TRBJ1-1; 9 positions match TRBD1. With V trimmed by 3 bases and J by 3 bases, 5 bases remained unmatched. Germline CDR1 and CDR2: MGHRA and YSYEKL. The CDR3 runs to 15 residues. The CDR3 sequence is CASSHPGQGYTEAFF. Written as DNA, the CDR3 is TGCGCCAGCAGCCACCCGGGACAGGGATACACTGAAGCTTTCTTT.

This chain links TRBV1 with TRBJ1-6; the table gives TRBD1 as D, unverified against the DNA. TRBV1 is flagged as a pseudogene. This CDR3 is built from 12 residues. The CDR3: CTSSPGAPPLHF. The DNA for the CDR3 is TGCACCAGCAGCCCAGGGGCACCACCCCTCCACTTT.

V is TRBV28 and J is TRBJ2-5; TRBD1 might be the D (6 bases). Looked up from germline, CDR1 is MDHEN and CDR2 is SYDVKM. Trimming shortened V by 8 bases and J by 5 bases, and 18 bases separated the two germline ends. The CDR3 runs to 14 residues. The CDR3 DNA reads TGTGCCAGCCTCGGATGGACAGTCCCCGAGACCCAGTACTTC. Protein sequence: CASLGWTVPETQYF.

This sequence joins TRBV27 and TRBJ2-7, with 7 bases matching TRBD2. The V gene's germline CDR1 is MNHEY and CDR2 SMNVEV (reference sequence). V shed 5 bases, J shed 1 base, and the junction held 8 bases outside the gene matches. The CDR3 spans 15 residues. The chain's CDR3 is CASSPSGTGSYEQYF. CDR3 in DNA: TGTGCCAGCAGTCCCAGCGGGACGGGGTCCTACGAGCAGTACTTC.

The chain employs TRBV5-4 and TRBJ2-1; no definite D call. The length of the CDR3 is 14 residues. Trimming stripped 6 bases from V and 9 bases from J, with 19 bases between. CDR1 is SGHNT and CDR2 is YYREEE in the germline V gene (reference sequence). CDR3 DNA: TGTGCCAGCACCATCGGTTGGGCTTCCGCTGAGCAGTTCTTC. Its protein product is CASTIGWASAEQFF. The full variable domain, rest sourced from reference TRBV5-4 and TRBJ2-1, is ETGVTQSPTHLIKTRGQQVTLRCSSQSGHNTVSWYQQALGQGPQFIFQYYREEENGRGNFPPRFSGLQFPNYSSELNVNALELDDSALYLCASTIGWASAEQFFGPGTRLTVL.

This chain connects TRBV5-1 to TRBJ1-1; D is ambiguous. The CDR3 has 15 amino acids. The germline V gene has CDR1 SGHRS and CDR2 YFSETQ. V was cut by 4 bases and J by 0 bases, with 13 bases left in between. The chain's CDR3 is CASSPRVSMNTEAFF. The CDR3 bases are TGCGCCAGCAGCCCTCGGGTTTCCATGAACACTGAAGCTTTCTTT.

This clone was counted a single time. The chain uses TRBV11-2 and TRBJ1-5, with D tentatively TRBD1 (6 bases). The CDR3 has 15 residues. V was trimmed by 4 bases and J by 0 bases, leaving 10 bases between them. Germline V gene lookup returns CDR1 SGHAT and CDR2 FQNNGV. CDR3 region: CASSSGHISNQPQHF. DNA of the CDR3: TGTGCCAGCAGCTCGGGACATATTAGCAATCAGCCCCAGCATTTT.

The V call is TRBV2, the J call TRBJ1-3; no firm D call. The ends were cut back, 6 bases at V and 0 bases at J, with 9 bases in the middle. CDR3 length: 14 residues. From germline, CDR1 is SNHLY and CDR2 FYNNEI. DNA of the CDR3: TGTGCCAGCAGCGCCGACACCTCTGGAAACACCATATATTTT. Its protein product is CASSADTSGNTIYF. Drawing the rest from reference TRBV2 and TRBJ1-3, the complete variable domain is EPEVTQTPSHQVTQMGQEVILRCVPISNHLYFYWYRQILGQKVEFLVSFYNNEISEKSEIFDDQFSVERPDGSNFTLKIRSTKLEDSAMYFCASSADTSGNTIYFGEGSWLTVV.

This clone has a handful of counts. J is TRBJ1-6 and V is TRBV28; D uncertain. Trimming took off 6 bases at V and 4 bases at J, with 13 bases between the two ends. Germline values: CDR1 MDHEN, CDR2 SYDVKM. This CDR3 is 15 amino acids long. The DNA for the CDR3 is TGTGCCAGCAGGGGTCCCAGCGGTTATAATTCACCCCTCCACTTT. Translated: CASRGPSGYNSPLHF.

The chain has TRBV6-1 and TRBJ1-2, with TRBD1 as a possible D gene (5 bases). Germline V lookup: CDR1 MNHNS, CDR2 SASEGT. The germline V and J ends were trimmed by 0 bases and 2 bases, with 13 bases remaining between them. There are 16 residues in the CDR3. Here the CDR3 reads CASSEAQEGLNYGYTF. CDR3 sequence (DNA): TGTGCCAGCAGTGAAGCTCAGGAGGGGCTAAACTATGGCTACACCTTC.

Here the CDR3 DNA reads TGTGCCCCCGGGCCTTCAGGGGATGAGCAGTTCTTC. Its protein product is CAPGPSGDEQFF. V gene TRBV7-9 combines with J gene TRBJ2-1, with D possibly TRBD1 on 6 matching bases. Germline assignment: CDR1 SEHNR and CDR2 FQNEAQ (reference sequence). Trimming left V 11 bases short and J 8 bases short, with 16 bases between. The CDR3 loop spans 12 amino acids.

The V gene is TRBV2, the J gene TRBJ2-1; D is unclear. CDR3 size: 14 residues. V was cut by 0 bases and J by 0 bases, with 3 bases left in between. Germline V gene sequence: CDR1 SNHLY, CDR2 FYNNEI. For the CDR3, the DNA is TGTGCCAGCAGTGAAGCGGCCTCCTACAATGAGCAGTTCTTC. Its protein product is CASSEAASYNEQFF.

This chain links TRBV19 with TRBJ2-2; the match to TRBD1 covers 7 bases. V lost 3 bases and J lost 3; bases outside the gene matches: 4. The CDR3 is 15 residues long. The germline gives CDR1 LNHDA, CDR2 SQIVND (reference sequence). The CDR3: CASSIPRGYTGELFF. DNA of the CDR3: TGTGCCAGTAGTATCCCCAGGGGGTACACCGGGGAGCTGTTTTTT.

This chain uses TRBV5-1 with TRBJ2-2; the D gene is possibly TRBD2 (5 bases). CDR1 is SGHRS and CDR2 is YFSETQ in the germline V gene. This CDR3 contains 12 residues. Trimming stripped 6 bases from V and 5 bases from J, with 8 bases between. CDR3 region: CASTSGTGELFF. The CDR3 DNA is TGCGCCAGCACCTCGGGGACCGGGGAGCTGTTTTTT. Full variable domain (missing parts from reference TRBV5-1 and TRBJ2-2): KAGVTQTPRYLIKTRGQQVTLSCSPISGHRSVSWYQQTPGQGLQFLFEYFSETQRNKGNFPGRFSGRQFSNSRSEMNVSTLELGDSALYLCASTSGTGELFFGEGSRLTVL.